The clone carrying this TCR beta chain was seen just once. Germline V gene lookup returns CDR1 SEHNR and CDR2 FQNEAQ (reference sequence). The CDR3 runs to 16 residues. V dropped 5 bases and J dropped 0; count of bases not matched to a gene: 6. The protocol was immunoSEQ multiplex PCR, while the TCRdb copy is restricted to in-frame clones and leaves out a portion. Here the sample spans 200,000 to 250,000 clones, 70% to 85% being singletons. The data were obtained in a study of blood T cell repertoires in COVID-19. Study at large: The United States, Italy and Spain were the sources of the acute and convalescent COVID-19 samples. From T cells, B-cell-depleted T cells, or PBMCs came the material, which was cDNA or gDNA.

The sequenced sample consisted of PBMCs or T cells enriched from blood (not recorded which). This chain joins TRBV7-9 and TRBJ2-2; 7 bases are shared with TRBD1. This clonotype was sampled from an older woman who had recovered from COVID-19. CDR3 protein: CASSARTGPNTGELFF. The CDR3 DNA is TGTGCCAGCAGCGCGCGGACAGGTCCGAACACCGGGGAGCTGTTTTTT.